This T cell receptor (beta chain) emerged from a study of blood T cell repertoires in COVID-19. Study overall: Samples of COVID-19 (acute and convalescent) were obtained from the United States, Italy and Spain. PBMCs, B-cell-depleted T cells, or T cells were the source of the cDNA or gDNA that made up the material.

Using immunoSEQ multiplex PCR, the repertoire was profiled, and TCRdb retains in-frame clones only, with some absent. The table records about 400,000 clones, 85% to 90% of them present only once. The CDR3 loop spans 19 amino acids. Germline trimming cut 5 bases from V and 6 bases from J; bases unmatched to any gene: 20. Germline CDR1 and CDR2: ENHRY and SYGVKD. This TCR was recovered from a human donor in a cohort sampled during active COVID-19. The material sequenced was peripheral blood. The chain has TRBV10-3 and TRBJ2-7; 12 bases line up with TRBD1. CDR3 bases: TGTGCCATCAGTCATACTCCCGGGACAGGGGGCAGTTTGGGAGGCGAGCAGTACTTC. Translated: CAISHTPGTGGSLGGEQYF.